This TCR beta chain was retrieved from a study of blood T cell dynamics during melanoma immunotherapy. Study-level findings and limits: It remained unknown if the driving T cell clones were melanoma-specific.

Documented time point: pre-treatment baseline. Patients had no prior systemic cancer treatment, immunosuppressants or other active cancers. Method: immunoSEQ multiplex PCR; TCRdb's copy keeps in-frame clones and lacks some. Seen here are approximately 25,000 clones, roughly 87% observed once, and the top ten hold roughly 4.8%. As to this clone: Its matching antigen is unknown.

Germline V CDR1 and CDR2: MNHNS, SASEGT. The V gene end was trimmed by 2 bases and the J gene end by 8 bases; junction bases not matched to a gene: 11. The CDR3 has 15 residues. The starting material was blood, obtained from a patient treated with checkpoint blockade. The V gene is TRBV6-1, the J gene TRBJ1-1; 7 positions agree with TRBD1. The origin of this receptor is a human donor with melanoma. Here the CDR3 DNA reads TGTGCCAGCAGTGAAACTCTCAGACAGGGATCGGAAGCTTTCTTT. It is translated as CASSETLRQGSEAFF.